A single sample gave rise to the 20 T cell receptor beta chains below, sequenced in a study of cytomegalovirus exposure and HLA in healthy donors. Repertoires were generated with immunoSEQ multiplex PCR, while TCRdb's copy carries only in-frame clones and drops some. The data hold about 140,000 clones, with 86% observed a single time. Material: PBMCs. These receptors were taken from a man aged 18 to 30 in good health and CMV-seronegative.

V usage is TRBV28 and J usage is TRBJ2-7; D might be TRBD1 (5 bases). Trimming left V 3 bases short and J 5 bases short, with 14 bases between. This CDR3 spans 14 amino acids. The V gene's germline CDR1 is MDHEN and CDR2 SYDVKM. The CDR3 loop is CASSLEGDWNEQYF. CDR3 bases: TGTGCCAGCAGTTTGGAAGGGGATTGGAACGAGCAGTACTTC.

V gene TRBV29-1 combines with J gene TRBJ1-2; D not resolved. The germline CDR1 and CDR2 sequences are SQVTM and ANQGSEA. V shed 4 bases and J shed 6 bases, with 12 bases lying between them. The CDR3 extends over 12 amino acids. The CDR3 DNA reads TGCAGCGTTGTCCTGGCAGGCCATGGCTACACCTTC. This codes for CSVVLAGHGYTF.

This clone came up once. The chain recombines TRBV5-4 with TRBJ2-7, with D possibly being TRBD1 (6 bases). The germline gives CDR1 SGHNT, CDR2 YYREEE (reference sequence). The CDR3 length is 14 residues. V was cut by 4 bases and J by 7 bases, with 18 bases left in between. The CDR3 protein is CASSRKGGNEEQYF. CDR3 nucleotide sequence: TGTGCCAGCAGCCGGAAAGGGGGAAACGAGGAGCAGTACTTC.

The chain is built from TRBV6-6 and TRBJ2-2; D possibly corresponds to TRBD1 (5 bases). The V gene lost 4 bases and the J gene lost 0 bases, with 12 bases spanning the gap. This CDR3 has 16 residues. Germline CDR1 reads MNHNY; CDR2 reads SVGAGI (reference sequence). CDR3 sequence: CASSSVRATNTGELFF. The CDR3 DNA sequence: TGTGCCAGCAGTTCTGTCAGGGCTACGAACACCGGGGAGCTGTTTTTT.

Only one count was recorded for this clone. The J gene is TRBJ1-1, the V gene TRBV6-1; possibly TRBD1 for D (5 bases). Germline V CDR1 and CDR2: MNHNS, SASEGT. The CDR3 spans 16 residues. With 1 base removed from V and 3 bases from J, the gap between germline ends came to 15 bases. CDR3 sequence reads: CASSEESGWSYTEAFF. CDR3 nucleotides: TGTGCCAGCAGTGAAGAGTCAGGGTGGTCCTACACTGAAGCTTTCTTT.

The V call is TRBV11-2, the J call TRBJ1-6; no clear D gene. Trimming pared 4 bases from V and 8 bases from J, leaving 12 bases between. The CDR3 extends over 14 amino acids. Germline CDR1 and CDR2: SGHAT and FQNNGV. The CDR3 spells CASSSQTNYSPLHF. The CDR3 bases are TGTGCCAGCAGCTCCCAGACAAATTATTCACCCCTCCACTTT.

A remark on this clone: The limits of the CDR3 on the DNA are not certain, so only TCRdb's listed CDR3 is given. The CDR3 loop is CASSFGQGYEQYF. The V and J genes are TRBV7-9 and TRBJ2-7; the D call in the table, TRBD1, was not verified against the DNA. Germline V gene lookup returns CDR1 SEHNR and CDR2 FQNEAQ (reference sequence). The length of the CDR3 is 13 amino acids, counting both ends.

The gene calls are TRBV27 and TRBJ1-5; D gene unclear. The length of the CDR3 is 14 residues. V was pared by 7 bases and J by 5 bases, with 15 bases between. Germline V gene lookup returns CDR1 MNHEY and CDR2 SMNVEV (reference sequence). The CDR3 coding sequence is TGTGCCAGCAAGATTACCAGCGGGGATCAGCCCCAGCATTTT. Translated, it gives CASKITSGDQPQHF.

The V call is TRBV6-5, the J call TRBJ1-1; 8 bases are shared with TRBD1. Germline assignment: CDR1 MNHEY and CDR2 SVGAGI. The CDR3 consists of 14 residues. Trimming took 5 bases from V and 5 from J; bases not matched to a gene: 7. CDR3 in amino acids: CASSGSGQVTEAFF. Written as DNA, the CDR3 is TGTGCCAGCAGTGGTTCGGGACAGGTAACTGAAGCTTTCTTT.

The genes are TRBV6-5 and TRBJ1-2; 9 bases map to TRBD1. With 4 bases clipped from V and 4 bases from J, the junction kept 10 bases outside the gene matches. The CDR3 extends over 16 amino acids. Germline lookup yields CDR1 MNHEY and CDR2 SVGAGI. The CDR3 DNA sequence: TGTGCCAGCAGTTTGGTCCGGGACAGGGCTTCCTATGGCTACACCTTC. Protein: CASSLVRDRASYGYTF.

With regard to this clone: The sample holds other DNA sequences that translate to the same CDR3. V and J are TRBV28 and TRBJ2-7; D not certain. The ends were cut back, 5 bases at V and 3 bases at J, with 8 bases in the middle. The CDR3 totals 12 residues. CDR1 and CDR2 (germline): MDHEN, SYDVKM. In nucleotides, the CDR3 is TGTGCCAGCAGTGCTAGTGACTACGAGCAGTACTTC. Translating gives CASSASDYEQYF.

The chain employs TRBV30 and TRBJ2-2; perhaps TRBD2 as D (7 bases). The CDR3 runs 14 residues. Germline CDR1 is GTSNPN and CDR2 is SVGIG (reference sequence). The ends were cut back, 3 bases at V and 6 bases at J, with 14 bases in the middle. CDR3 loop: CAWRGGGGPGELFF. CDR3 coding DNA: TGTGCCTGGAGAGGGGGGGGCGGTCCCGGGGAGCTGTTTTTT.

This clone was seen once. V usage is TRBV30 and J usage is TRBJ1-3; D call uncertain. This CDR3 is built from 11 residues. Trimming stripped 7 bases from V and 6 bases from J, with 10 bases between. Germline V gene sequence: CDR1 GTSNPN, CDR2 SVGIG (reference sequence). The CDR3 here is CAFNFLNTIYF. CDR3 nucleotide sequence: TGTGCCTTTAACTTCCTAAACACCATATATTTT.

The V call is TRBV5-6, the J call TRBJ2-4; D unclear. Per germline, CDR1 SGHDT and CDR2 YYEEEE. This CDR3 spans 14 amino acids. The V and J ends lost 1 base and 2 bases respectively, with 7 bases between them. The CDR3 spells CASSLLQSKNIQYF. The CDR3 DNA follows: TGTGCCAGCAGCTTGTTACAGTCCAAAAACATTCAGTACTTC.

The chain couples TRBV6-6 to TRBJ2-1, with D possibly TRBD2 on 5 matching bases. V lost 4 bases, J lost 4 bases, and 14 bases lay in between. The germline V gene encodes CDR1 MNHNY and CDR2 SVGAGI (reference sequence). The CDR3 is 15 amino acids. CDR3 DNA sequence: TGTGCCAGCAGTTCTCAAGGACTCGGGTACAATGAGCAGTTCTTC. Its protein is CASSSQGLGYNEQFF.

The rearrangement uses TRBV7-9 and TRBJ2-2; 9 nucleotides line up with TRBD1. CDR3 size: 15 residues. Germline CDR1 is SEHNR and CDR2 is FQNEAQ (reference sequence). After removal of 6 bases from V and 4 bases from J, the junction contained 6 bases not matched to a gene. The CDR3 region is CASRLDRGATGELFF. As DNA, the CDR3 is TGTGCCAGCAGACTTGACAGGGGGGCCACCGGGGAGCTGTTTTTT.

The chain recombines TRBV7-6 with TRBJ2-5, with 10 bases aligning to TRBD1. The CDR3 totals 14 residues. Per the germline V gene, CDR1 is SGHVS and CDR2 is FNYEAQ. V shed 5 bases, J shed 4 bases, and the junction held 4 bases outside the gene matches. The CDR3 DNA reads TGTGCCAGCAGCCACCGGGACAGGGGAGAGACCCAGTACTTC. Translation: CASSHRDRGETQYF. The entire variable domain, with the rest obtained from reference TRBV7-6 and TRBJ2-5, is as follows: GAGVSQSPRYKVTKRGQDVALRCDPISGHVSLYWYRQALGQGPEFLTYFNYEAQQDKSGLPNDRFSAERPEGSISTLTIQRTEQRDSAMYRCASSHRDRGETQYFGPGTRLLVL.

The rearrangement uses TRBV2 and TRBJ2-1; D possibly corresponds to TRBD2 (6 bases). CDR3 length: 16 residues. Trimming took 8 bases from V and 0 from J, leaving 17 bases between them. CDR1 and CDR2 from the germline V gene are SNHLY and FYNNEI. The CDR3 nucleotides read TGTGCCAGCGGTCCCATGGCTAGCGCCTCCTACAATGAGCAGTTCTTC. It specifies CASGPMASASYNEQFF.

CDR3 sequence (DNA): TGTGCCAGCAGCTTAGTGGCAGGGAAGAACACTGAAGCTTTCTTT. Residues: CASSLVAGKNTEAFF. The chain uses TRBV7-2 and TRBJ1-1; maybe TRBD1 (5 bases). The CDR3 contains 15 residues. Trimming pared 1 base from V and 1 base from J, leaving 10 bases between. From germline, CDR1 is SGHTA and CDR2 FQGNSA.

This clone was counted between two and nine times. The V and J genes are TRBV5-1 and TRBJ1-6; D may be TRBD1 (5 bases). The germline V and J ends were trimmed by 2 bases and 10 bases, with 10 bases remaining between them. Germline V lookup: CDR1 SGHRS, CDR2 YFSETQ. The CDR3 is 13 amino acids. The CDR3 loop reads CASSFGGDSPLHF. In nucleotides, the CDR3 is TGCGCCAGCAGCTTCGGGGGAGACTCACCCCTCCACTTT.